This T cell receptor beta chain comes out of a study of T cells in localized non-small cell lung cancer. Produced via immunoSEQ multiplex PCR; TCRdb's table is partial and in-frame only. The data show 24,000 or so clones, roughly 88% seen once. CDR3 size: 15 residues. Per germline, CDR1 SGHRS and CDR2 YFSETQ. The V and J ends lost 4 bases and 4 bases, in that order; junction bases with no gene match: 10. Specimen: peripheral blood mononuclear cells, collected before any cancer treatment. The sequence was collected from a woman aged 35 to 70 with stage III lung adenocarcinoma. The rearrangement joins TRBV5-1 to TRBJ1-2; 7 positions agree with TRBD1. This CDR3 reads CASSPDRVRVYGYTF. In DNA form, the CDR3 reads TGCGCCAGCAGCCCCGACAGGGTGCGGGTCTATGGCTACACCTTC.